This T cell receptor (beta chain) was observed in a study of graft-versus-host responses after intestinal transplantation. As for the study in general: All recipients were given anti-thymocyte globulin induction, and tacrolimus and steroids were then administered for about three years. Overall study findings and caveats: The authors found GvH clones in recipient marrow, some appearing first in ileum or blood.

The V end was cut by 1 base, the J end by 5 bases, with 12 bases between. The CDR3 is made up of 14 amino acids. The germline V gene encodes CDR1 SEHNR and CDR2 FQNEAQ (reference sequence). Method: immunoSEQ multiplex PCR; TCRdb's copy keeps in-frame clones and lacks some. This sample yields approximately 86,000 clones, of which about nine tenths are seen a single time; roughly 0.1% belongs to the top ten. For this clone: As yet, its antigen is unknown.

Material: unstimulated CD4+ T cells sorted from spleen or lymph node cells, obtained before intestinal transplant. The clonotype originates from a human donor who received an intestinal transplant. J is TRBJ2-7 and V is TRBV7-9, with D perhaps matching TRBD1 (6 bases). The CDR3 sequence: CASSLGSYRDEQYF. CDR3 in DNA: TGTGCCAGCAGCTTAGGATCATACAGGGACGAGCAGTACTTC.